Shown below are 30 T cell receptor beta chains from a single sample sequenced in a study of immune evolution from preneoplasia to lung adenocarcinoma. Sequenced by immunoSEQ multiplex PCR; TCRdb stores in-frame clones only, minus some. This table has approximately 9,000 clones, roughly 87% appearing once. The source material was FFPE minimally invasive lung adenocarcinoma tissue. The receptors were sampled from a person aged 65 to 85 with lung adenocarcinoma.

V is TRBV7-2 and J is TRBJ2-1, with 8 bases that match TRBD2. V lost 5 bases, J lost 6 bases, and 9 bases stayed unmatched. Germline V lookup: CDR1 SGHTA, CDR2 FQGNSA. This CDR3 region has 15 residues. The chain's CDR3 is CASSQPGGRINEQFF. The DNA for the CDR3 is TGTGCCAGCAGCCAACCGGGAGGGCGAATCAATGAGCAGTTCTTC.

The chain has TRBV28 and TRBJ2-7; 7 positions agree with TRBD1. Germline V gene data show CDR1 as MDHEN and CDR2 as SYDVKM. Unmatched junction bases numbered 6, after V lost 7 bases and J lost 0 bases. The CDR3 runs 14 residues. The CDR3 sequence is CASIRQGSSYEQYF. The CDR3 DNA follows: TGTGCCAGCATCCGACAGGGTTCCTCCTACGAGCAGTACTTC.

This chain uses TRBV27 with TRBJ1-1, with D uncertain. The ends were cut back, 3 bases at V and 2 bases at J, with 10 bases in the middle. CDR1 is MNHEY and CDR2 is SMNVEV in the germline V gene (reference sequence). The CDR3 has 14 amino acids. This CDR3 reads CASSFLSGNTEAFF. The CDR3 DNA reads TGTGCCAGCAGTTTCCTTAGCGGTAACACTGAAGCTTTCTTT.

The chain employs TRBV5-6 and TRBJ1-6; D is unresolved. The CDR3 is made up of 14 amino acids. The V end lost 2 bases, the J end lost 2 bases, and 5 bases lay between the germline ends. CDR1 is SGHDT, CDR2 YYEEEE, per germline. The CDR3 reads CASSFRTYNSPLHF. In DNA form, the CDR3 reads TGTGCCAGCAGCTTCAGGACCTATAATTCACCCCTCCACTTT.

The chain employs TRBV6-1 and TRBJ1-6, with D hard to call. From germline, CDR1 is MNHNS and CDR2 SASEGT. This CDR3 comprises 11 residues. Between the trimmed V and J ends, which lost 3 bases and 6 bases, there was a span of 0 bases. CDR3: CASSDNSPLHF. CDR3 coding DNA: TGTGCCAGCAGTGATAATTCACCCCTCCACTTT.

The chain links TRBV27 to TRBJ2-2; D is unresolved. The germline V gene encodes CDR1 MNHEY and CDR2 SMNVEV (reference sequence). The CDR3 consists of 13 residues. V was shortened by 2 bases and J by 4 bases, with 5 bases between the two germline ends. The CDR3 DNA sequence: TGTGCCAGCAGTTTACTGAGCACCGGGGAGCTGTTTTTT. Its protein is CASSLLSTGELFF.

V gene TRBV19 combines with J gene TRBJ1-2; 10 positions match TRBD1. This CDR3 has 16 residues. CDR1 is LNHDA, CDR2 SQIVND, per germline (reference sequence). J was trimmed by 1 base and V by 6 bases; bases with no gene match: 8. In nucleotides, the CDR3 is TGTGCCAGTAGGAGAGGGGGACAGGGGAGTAACTATGGCTACACCTTC. It codes for CASRRGGQGSNYGYTF.

The chain is built from TRBV5-8 and TRBJ1-4; 7 nucleotides line up with TRBD1. The CDR3 is made up of 15 amino acids. The J segment lost 3 bases and the V segment lost 4 bases, leaving 6 bases of the junction unmatched. Germline V CDR1 and CDR2: SGHTS, YDEGEE. CDR3 sequence (DNA): TGTGCCAGCAGCAGGCAGGGGGATGCTAATGAAAAACTGTTTTTT. Protein product: CASSRQGDANEKLFF.

V is TRBV5-1 and J is TRBJ1-1; the D gene is possibly TRBD1 (5 bases). This CDR3 has 14 residues. Deletions cut 4 bases from V and 4 bases from J, with 14 bases between. Germline CDR1 reads SGHRS; CDR2 reads YFSETQ. The CDR3 region has the DNA TGCGCCAGCAGCATAGACAGTCGTAGCACTGAAGCTTTCTTT. This codes for CASSIDSRSTEAFF.

This clone was counted once. The V and J genes are TRBV5-1 and TRBJ2-1; TRBD2 agrees at 13 bases. The CDR3 extends over 15 amino acids. Per germline, CDR1 SGHRS and CDR2 YFSETQ. V lost 4 bases, J lost 7 bases, and 5 bases stayed unmatched. The DNA of the CDR3 is TGCGCCAGCAGCCTGGGACTAGCGGGACCAAATGAGCAGTTCTTC. Its protein is CASSLGLAGPNEQFF.

The chain recombines TRBV7-9 with TRBJ2-1; D gene unclear. The germline CDR1 and CDR2 sequences are SEHNR and FQNEAQ (reference sequence). The CDR3 runs to 12 residues. The V end was cut by 1 base, the J end by 14 bases, with 12 bases between. The CDR3, as DNA: TGTGCCAGCAGCTTAGGTAGATGGGCTGAGTTCTTC. This sequence encodes CASSLGRWAEFF.

The chain couples TRBV30 to TRBJ2-7, with 16 bases aligning to TRBD2. V trimming: 0 bases; J trimming: 7 bases; junction bases outside the gene matches: 6. Per the germline V gene, CDR1 is GTSNPN and CDR2 is SVGIG (reference sequence). The CDR3 totals 16 residues. The CDR3 loop is CAWSVQGLAGGREQYF. The CDR3, as DNA: TGTGCCTGGAGTGTACAGGGACTAGCGGGAGGGCGGGAGCAGTACTTC.

V and J are TRBV5-4 and TRBJ1-2; a weak D match, TRBD1 (5 bases). Germline V lookup: CDR1 SGHNT, CDR2 YYREEE (reference sequence). V lost 0 bases and J 4 bases, leaving 13 bases between the germline ends. The length of the CDR3 is 15 residues. The CDR3 sequence: CASSLGGPQGYGYTF. CDR3 DNA sequence: TGTGCCAGCAGCTTGGGGGGACCCCAAGGCTATGGCTACACCTTC.

This clone was counted only a few times. This chain links TRBV5-1 with TRBJ2-1; TRBD2 might be the D (7 bases). CDR1 and CDR2 (germline): SGHRS, YFSETQ. The V end lost 3 bases, the J end lost 4 bases, and 14 bases lay between the germline ends. CDR3 length: 15 residues. The CDR3 region has the DNA TGCGCCAGCAGCTACAGGGACTACATATACAATGAGCAGTTCTTC. Translating gives CASSYRDYIYNEQFF.

The rearrangement joins TRBV18 to TRBJ2-1; D uncertain. CDR1 is KGHSH, CDR2 LQKENI, per germline. V was shortened by 3 bases and J by 4 bases, with 4 bases between the two germline ends. CDR3 length: 12 amino acids. The CDR3 loop is CASSPSYNEQFF. In DNA form, the CDR3 reads TGTGCCAGCTCACCTTCATACAATGAGCAGTTCTTC.

The chain joins TRBV5-4 to TRBJ2-3; D ambiguous. This CDR3 is 14 amino acids long. V gave up 0 bases and J gave up 2 bases, with 7 bases separating them. Germline CDR1 is SGHNT and CDR2 is YYREEE (reference sequence). As DNA, the CDR3 is TGTGCCAGCAGCTTGGCGTCAGTCACAGATACGCAGTATTTT. Its protein is CASSLASVTDTQYF.

This chain links TRBV9 with TRBJ2-1, with 10 bases aligning to TRBD2. The CDR3 totals 16 residues. Germline assignment: CDR1 SGDLS and CDR2 YYNGEE. Trimming at V came to 0 bases and at J to 8 bases, leaving 8 bases not matched to a gene. For the CDR3, the DNA is TGTGCCAGCAGCGTAGATTCTAGCGGGAGTGGGGATGAGCAGTTCTTC. Residues: CASSVDSSGSGDEQFF.

This chain uses TRBV4-1 with TRBJ1-2; D is unresolved. The CDR3 contains 12 residues. Trimming stripped 3 bases from V and 8 bases from J, with 10 bases between. Per germline, CDR1 MGHRA and CDR2 YSYEKL. CDR3 sequence reads: CASSHPWGGYTF. In DNA form, the CDR3 reads TGCGCCAGCAGCCATCCCTGGGGAGGCTACACCTTC.

The V call is TRBV7-8, the J call TRBJ2-1; 10 bases line up with TRBD2. The trim removed 1 base at V and 6 bases at J, leaving 15 bases unmatched. Germline CDR1 and CDR2: SGHVS and FQNEAQ. The CDR3 spans 19 residues. CDR3 nucleotide sequence: TGTGCCAGCAGCTTAGTCCAGCGGGAGGGCCGGCTTGGGGCCAATGAGCAGTTCTTC. Its translation is CASSLVQREGRLGANEQFF.

This clone appeared a few times. The V gene is TRBV5-1, the J gene TRBJ2-1; D not resolved. V lost 0 bases, J lost 8 bases, and 15 bases lay in between. The CDR3 extends over 15 amino acids. Looked up from germline, CDR1 is SGHRS and CDR2 is YFSETQ. CDR3 in DNA: TGCGCCAGCAGCTTGGGGTCCCGACAATTGGATGAGCAGTTCTTC. Its translation: CASSLGSRQLDEQFF.

CDR3 DNA sequence: TGTGCCAGCTCACCATCTGGAGTCCGGACAGGGGATGGCTACACCTTC. Amino acids: CASSPSGVRTGDGYTF. This chain uses TRBV18 with TRBJ1-2; TRBD1 matches 9 bases. J gave up 6 bases and V 2 bases, and 10 bases lay outside the gene matches. Germline V gene lookup returns CDR1 KGHSH and CDR2 LQKENI. The CDR3 has 16 amino acids.

A single count supports this clone. J is TRBJ1-1 and V is TRBV29-1, with unresolved D. Germline V gene data show CDR1 as SQVTM and CDR2 as ANQGSEA. V shed 3 bases and J shed 4 bases, with 9 bases lying between them. The CDR3 is 12 amino acids. CDR3 sequence: CSVDFLGTEAFF. CDR3 in DNA: TGCAGCGTTGATTTCCTGGGCACTGAAGCTTTCTTT.

This chain links TRBV19 with TRBJ1-5; tentatively, D is TRBD1 (5 bases). V shed 1 base and J shed 2 bases, with 9 bases lying between them. This CDR3 has 15 residues. Germline values: CDR1 LNHDA, CDR2 SQIVND (reference sequence). The CDR3 DNA follows: TGTGCCAGTAGTATAGCAGGGTTTGGCAATCAGCCCCAGCATTTT. This sequence encodes CASSIAGFGNQPQHF.

This chain uses TRBV5-6 with TRBJ2-3; D may correspond to TRBD1 or TRBD2 (5 bases each). Trimming removed 2 bases at V and 1 base at J, with 11 bases between. Germline CDR1 is SGHDT and CDR2 is YYEEEE. The CDR3 covers 15 residues. Here the CDR3 DNA reads TGTGCCAGCAGCTTTTGGGGGTTCGGCACAGATACGCAGTATTTT. The encoded protein is CASSFWGFGTDTQYF.

CDR3 amino acids: CASSPPSGSLSYNEQFF. CDR3 bases: TGTGCCAGCAGCCCTCCTAGCGGGAGTCTGTCCTACAATGAGCAGTTCTTC. The chain joins TRBV7-9 to TRBJ2-1, with 10 bases lining up with TRBD2. Germline V CDR1 and CDR2: SEHNR, FQNEAQ (reference sequence). This CDR3 region has 17 residues. J lost 1 base, V lost 5 bases, and 8 bases had no gene match. Filled out from reference TRBV7-9 and TRBJ2-1, the complete variable domain reads DTGVSQNPRHKITKRGQNVTFRCDPISEHNRLYWYRQTLGQGPEFLTYFQNEAQLEKSRLLSDRFSAERPKGSFSTLEIQRTEQGDSAMYLCASSPPSGSLSYNEQFFGPGTRLTVL.

V gene TRBV6-5 combines with J gene TRBJ1-6; D uncertain. CDR3 length equals 12 residues. The ends were cut back, 2 bases at V and 9 bases at J, with 5 bases in the middle. Germline V gives CDR1 MNHEY, CDR2 SVGAGI. The CDR3 loop is CASSYRASPLHF. The CDR3 nucleotides are TGTGCCAGCAGTTACAGGGCTTCACCCCTCCACTTT.

The sample holds one count of this clone. The chain uses TRBV5-1 and TRBJ2-6, with D perhaps TRBD1 (6 bases). Germline-derived CDR1 and CDR2 are SGHRS and YFSETQ. This CDR3 has 17 residues. V lost 0 bases and J lost 2, with 12 bases in between. CDR3 coding DNA: TGCGCCAGCAGCTTGGCACAGGGTTTAGCTGGGGCCAACGTCCTGACTTTC. Its translation is CASSLAQGLAGANVLTF.

The chain recombines TRBV18 with TRBJ1-1; D remains unclear. Germline CDR1 and CDR2: KGHSH and LQKENI. The CDR3 is 12 residues long. V lost 3 bases, J lost 3 bases, and 5 bases lay in between. CDR3 protein: CASSPKYTEAFF. CDR3 bases: TGTGCCAGCTCACCGAAATACACTGAAGCTTTCTTT.

J is TRBJ2-1 and V is TRBV5-1, with 14 nucleotides matching TRBD2. This CDR3 comprises 15 residues. The germline V gene encodes CDR1 SGHRS and CDR2 YFSETQ. J was trimmed by 9 bases and V by 0 bases; bases with no gene match: 2. CDR3 DNA: TGCGCCAGCAGCTTGGGACTAGCGGGAGGGCCTGAGCAGTTCTTC. Protein sequence: CASSLGLAGGPEQFF.

This clone appeared a single time. The rearrangement joins TRBV5-1 to TRBJ2-5; tentative D call: TRBD1 (5 bases). V shed 1 base and J shed 2 bases, with 9 bases lying between them. CDR1 SGHRS and CDR2 YFSETQ come from the germline V gene. This CDR3 has 14 amino acids. CDR3 amino acids: CASSLSRVQETQYF. The CDR3 nucleotides read TGCGCCAGCAGCTTGTCCAGGGTACAAGAGACCCAGTACTTC.